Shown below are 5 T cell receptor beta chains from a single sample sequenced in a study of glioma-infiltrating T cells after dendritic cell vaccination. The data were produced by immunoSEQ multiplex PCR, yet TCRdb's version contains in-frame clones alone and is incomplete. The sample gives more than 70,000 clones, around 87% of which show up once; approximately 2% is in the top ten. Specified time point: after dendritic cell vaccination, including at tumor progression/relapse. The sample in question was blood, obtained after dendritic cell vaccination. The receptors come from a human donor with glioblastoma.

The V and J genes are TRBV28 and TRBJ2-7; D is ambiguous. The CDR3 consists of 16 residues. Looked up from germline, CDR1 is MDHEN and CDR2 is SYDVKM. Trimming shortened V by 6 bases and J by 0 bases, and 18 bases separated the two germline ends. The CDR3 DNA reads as TGTGCCAGCAGCGTACTTTTTCGAGGAAGCTCCTACGAGCAGTACTTC. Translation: CASSVLFRGSSYEQYF. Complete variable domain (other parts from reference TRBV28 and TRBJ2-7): DVKVTQSSRYLVKRTGEKVFLECVQDMDHENMFWYRQDPGLGLRLIYFSYDVKMKEKGDIPEGYSVSREKKERFSLILESASTNQTSMYLCASSVLFRGSSYEQYFGPGTRLTVT.

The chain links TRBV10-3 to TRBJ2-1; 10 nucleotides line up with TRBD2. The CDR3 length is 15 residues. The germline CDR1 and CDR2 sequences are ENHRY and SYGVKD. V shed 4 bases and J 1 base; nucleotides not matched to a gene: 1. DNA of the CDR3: TGTGCCATCAGTGGGACTAGCGGATCCTACAATGAGCAGTTCTTC. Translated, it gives CAISGTSGSYNEQFF.

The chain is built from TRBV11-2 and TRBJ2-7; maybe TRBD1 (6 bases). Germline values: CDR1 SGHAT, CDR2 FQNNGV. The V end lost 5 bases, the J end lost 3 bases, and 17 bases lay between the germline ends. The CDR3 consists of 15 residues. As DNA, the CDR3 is TGTGCCAGCAGCCAGCCCGGGGACAATCTCTACGAGCAGTACTTC. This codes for CASSQPGDNLYEQYF.

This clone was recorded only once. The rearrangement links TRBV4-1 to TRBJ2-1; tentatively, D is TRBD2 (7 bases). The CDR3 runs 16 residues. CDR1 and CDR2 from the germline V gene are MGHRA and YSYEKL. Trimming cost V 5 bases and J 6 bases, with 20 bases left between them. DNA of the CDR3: TGCGCCAGCAGCAAGGTAGCGGGTCCGGGGGCCAATGAGCAGTTCTTC. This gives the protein CASSKVAGPGANEQFF.

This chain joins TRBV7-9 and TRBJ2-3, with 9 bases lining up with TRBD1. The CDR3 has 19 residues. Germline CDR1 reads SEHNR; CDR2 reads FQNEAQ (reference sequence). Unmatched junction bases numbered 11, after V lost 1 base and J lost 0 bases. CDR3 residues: CASSLVGRDRDYSTDTQYF. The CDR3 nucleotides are TGTGCCAGCAGCTTAGTTGGTCGGGACAGGGATTACAGCACAGATACGCAGTATTTT.